Listed here are 5 T cell receptor beta chains from one sample, sequenced in a study of blood T cells in healthy people across ages. Combining a sample-barcoded 5' primer with a J-beta primer mix, a second PCR ran for 7 to 11 cycles. TCRdb independently ran MiXCR on the 5' RACE reads; one entry per CDR3 protein. The data hold around 780,000 distinct CDR3 sequences, with approximately 60% observed a single time. Sequencing was performed on blood. Every receptor here comes from a man aged 35 to 55 in good health.

V gene TRBV29-1 combines with J gene TRBJ1-5; no firm D call. V was clipped by 4 bases and J by 0 bases, with 7 bases between them. From germline, CDR1 is SQVTM and CDR2 ANQGSEA. This CDR3 has 13 residues. The CDR3 region has the DNA TGCAGCGTTGCCCAGAATAGCAATCAGCCCCAGCATTTT. It is translated as CSVAQNSNQPQHF.

The V gene is TRBV4-3, the J gene TRBJ2-2; D gene uncertain. V was pared by 1 base and J by 4 bases, with 10 bases between. From germline, CDR1 is LGHNA and CDR2 YSLEER. The CDR3 loop spans 15 amino acids. The CDR3 is CASSQAFHSTGELFF. The CDR3 DNA is TGCGCCAGCAGCCAAGCGTTTCATTCCACCGGGGAGCTGTTTTTT.

This clonotype was seen only a few times. This sequence joins TRBV20-1 and TRBJ2-3; 8 bases map to TRBD1. Germline V gene data show CDR1 as DFQATT and CDR2 as SNEGSKA (reference sequence). V lost 5 bases, J lost 0 bases, and 1 base stayed unmatched. The CDR3 sequence is 13 residues long. CDR3 bases: TGCAGTGCTGGACAGGGAAGCACAGATACGCAGTATTTT. Residues: CSAGQGSTDTQYF.

This clonotype was observed a single time. V is TRBV11-2 and J is TRBJ2-1, with D tentatively TRBD1 (5 bases). The better agreement between TRBJ2-7 and the DNA end casts doubt on the J call. CDR3 size: 15 residues. Germline lookup yields CDR1 SGHAT and CDR2 FQNNGV. CDR3: CASSLGVGIYNEQYF. CDR3 nucleotides: TGTGCCAGCAGCCTAGGGGTGGGCATCTACAATGAGCAGTACTTC.

This chain's CDR3 is CASSARRAGEGYGGANVLTF. CDR3 DNA: TGTGCCAGCAGCGCGCGACGGGCAGGGGAAGGTTATGGTGGGGCCAACGTCCTGACTTTC. The chain employs TRBV9 and TRBJ2-6; possible D gene TRBD1, 6 bases. Germline CDR1 and CDR2: SGDLS and YYNGEE. The CDR3 length is 20 residues. Trimming left V 3 bases short and J 3 bases short, with 25 bases between.